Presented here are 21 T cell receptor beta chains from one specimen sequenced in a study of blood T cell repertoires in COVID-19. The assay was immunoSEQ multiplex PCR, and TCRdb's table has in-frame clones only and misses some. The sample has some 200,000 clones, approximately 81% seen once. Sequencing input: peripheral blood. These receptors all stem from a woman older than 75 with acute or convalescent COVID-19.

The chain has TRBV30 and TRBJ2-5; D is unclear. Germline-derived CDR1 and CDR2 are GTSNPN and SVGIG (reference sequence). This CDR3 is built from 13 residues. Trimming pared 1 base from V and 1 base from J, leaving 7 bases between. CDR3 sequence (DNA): TGTGCCTGGAGTGGGAGTTCCCAAGAGACCCAGTACTTC. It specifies CAWSGSSQETQYF.

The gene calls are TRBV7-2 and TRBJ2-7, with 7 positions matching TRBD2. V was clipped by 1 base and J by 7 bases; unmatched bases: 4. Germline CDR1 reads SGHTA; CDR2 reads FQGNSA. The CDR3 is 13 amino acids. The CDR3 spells CASSLEVGREQYF. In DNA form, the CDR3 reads TGTGCCAGCAGCTTAGAAGTCGGGAGGGAGCAGTACTTC.

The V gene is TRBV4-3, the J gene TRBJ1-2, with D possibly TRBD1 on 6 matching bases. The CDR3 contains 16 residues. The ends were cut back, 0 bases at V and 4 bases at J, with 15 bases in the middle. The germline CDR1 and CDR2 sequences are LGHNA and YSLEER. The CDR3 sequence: CASSQDTDSQVYGYTF. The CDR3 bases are TGCGCCAGCAGCCAAGATACGGACAGTCAAGTCTATGGCTACACCTTC.

The CDR3 DNA follows: TGTGCCACCAGTGATTTAGGCTCGGGACTTAGCACAGATACGCAGTATTTT. Its protein is CATSDLGSGLSTDTQYF. The chain links TRBV24-1 to TRBJ2-3; the D gene is possibly TRBD2 (6 bases). Trimming shortened V by 1 base and J by 0 bases, and 13 bases separated the two germline ends. The CDR3 contains 17 residues. Germline V gene sequence: CDR1 KGHDR, CDR2 SFDVKD.

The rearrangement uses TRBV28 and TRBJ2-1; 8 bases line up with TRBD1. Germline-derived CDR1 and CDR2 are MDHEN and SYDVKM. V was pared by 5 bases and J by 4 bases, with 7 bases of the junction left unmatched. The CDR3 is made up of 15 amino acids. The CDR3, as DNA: TGTGCCAGCAGTCAGCCGGGACAGGTATACAATGAGCAGTTCTTC. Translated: CASSQPGQVYNEQFF.

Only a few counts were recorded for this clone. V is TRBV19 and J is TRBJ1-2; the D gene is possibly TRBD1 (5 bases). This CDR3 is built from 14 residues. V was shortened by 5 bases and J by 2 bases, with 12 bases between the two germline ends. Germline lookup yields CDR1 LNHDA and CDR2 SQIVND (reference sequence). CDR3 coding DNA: TGTGCCAGTAGTCTCCAGGGTCGCAACTATGGCTACACCTTC. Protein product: CASSLQGRNYGYTF.

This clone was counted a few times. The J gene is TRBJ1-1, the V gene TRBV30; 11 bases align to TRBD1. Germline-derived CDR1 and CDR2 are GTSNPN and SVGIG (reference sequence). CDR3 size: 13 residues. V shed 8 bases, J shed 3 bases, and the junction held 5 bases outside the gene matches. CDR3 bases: TGTGCCGGACAGGGGGCGCGATACACTGAAGCTTTCTTT. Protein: CAGQGARYTEAFF.

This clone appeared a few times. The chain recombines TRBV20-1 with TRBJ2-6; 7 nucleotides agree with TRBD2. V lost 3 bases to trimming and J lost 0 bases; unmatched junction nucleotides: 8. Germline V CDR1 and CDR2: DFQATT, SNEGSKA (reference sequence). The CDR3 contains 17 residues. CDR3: CSASVRGSRSGANVLTF. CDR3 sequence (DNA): TGCAGTGCTAGTGTCCGCGGGAGCCGCTCTGGGGCCAACGTCCTGACTTTC.

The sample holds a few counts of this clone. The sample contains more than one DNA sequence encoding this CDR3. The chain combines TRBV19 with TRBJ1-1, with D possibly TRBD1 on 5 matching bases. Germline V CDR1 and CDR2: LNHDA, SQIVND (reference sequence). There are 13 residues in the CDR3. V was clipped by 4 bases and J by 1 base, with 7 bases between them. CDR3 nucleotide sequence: TGTGCCAGTAGTACGACAGCGAACACTGAAGCTTTCTTT. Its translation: CASSTTANTEAFF.

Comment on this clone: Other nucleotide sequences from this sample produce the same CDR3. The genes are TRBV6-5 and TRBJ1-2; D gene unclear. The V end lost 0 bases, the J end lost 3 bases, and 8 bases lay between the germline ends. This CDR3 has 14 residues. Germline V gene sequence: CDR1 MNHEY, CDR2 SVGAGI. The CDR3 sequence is CASSYSYSYYGYTF. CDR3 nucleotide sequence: TGTGCCAGCAGTTACTCTTACAGTTACTATGGCTACACCTTC.

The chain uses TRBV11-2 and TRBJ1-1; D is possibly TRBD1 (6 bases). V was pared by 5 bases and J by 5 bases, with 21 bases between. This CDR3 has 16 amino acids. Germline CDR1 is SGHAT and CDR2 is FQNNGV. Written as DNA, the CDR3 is TGTGCCAGCAGCCGGGGGCAGGGAGGGGCAAGAACTGAAGCTTTCTTT. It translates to CASSRGQGGARTEAFF. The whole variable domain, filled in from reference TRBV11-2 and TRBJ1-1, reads EAGVAQSPRYKIIEKRQSVAFWCNPISGHATLYWYQQILGQGPKLLIQFQNNGVVDDSQLPKDRFSAERLKGVDSTLKIQPAKLEDSAVYLCASSRGQGGARTEAFFGQGTRLTVV.

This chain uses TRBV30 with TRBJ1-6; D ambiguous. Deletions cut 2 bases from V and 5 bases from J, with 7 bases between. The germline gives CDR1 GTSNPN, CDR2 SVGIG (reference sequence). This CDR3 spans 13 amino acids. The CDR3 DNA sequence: TGTGCCTGGAGTACAGACCATAATTCACCCCTCCACTTT. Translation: CAWSTDHNSPLHF.

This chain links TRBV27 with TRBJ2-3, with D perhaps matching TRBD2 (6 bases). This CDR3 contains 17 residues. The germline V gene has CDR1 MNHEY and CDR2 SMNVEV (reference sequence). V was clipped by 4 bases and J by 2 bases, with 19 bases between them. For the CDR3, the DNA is TGTGCCAGCAGTTCCGTCTGGGGCGGGACGCCCACAGATACGCAGTATTTT. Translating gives CASSSVWGGTPTDTQYF.

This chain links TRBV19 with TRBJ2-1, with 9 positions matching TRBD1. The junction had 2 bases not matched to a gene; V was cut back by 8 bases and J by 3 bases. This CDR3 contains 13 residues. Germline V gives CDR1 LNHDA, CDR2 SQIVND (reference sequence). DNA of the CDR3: TGTGCCAGTGGGACAGGGTACTACAATGAGCAGTTCTTC. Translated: CASGTGYYNEQFF.

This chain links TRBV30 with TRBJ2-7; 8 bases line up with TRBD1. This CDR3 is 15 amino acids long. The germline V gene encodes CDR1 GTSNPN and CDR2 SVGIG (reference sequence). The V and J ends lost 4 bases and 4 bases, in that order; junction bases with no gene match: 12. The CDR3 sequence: CAWTPPGTGSYEQYF. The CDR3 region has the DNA TGTGCCTGGACCCCACCAGGGACAGGTTCTTACGAGCAGTACTTC.

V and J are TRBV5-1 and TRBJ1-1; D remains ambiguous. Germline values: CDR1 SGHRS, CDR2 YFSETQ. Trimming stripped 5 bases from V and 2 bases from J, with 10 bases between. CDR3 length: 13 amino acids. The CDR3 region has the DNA TGCGCCAGCAGATCAATCACAAACACTGAAGCTTTCTTT. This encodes CASRSITNTEAFF.

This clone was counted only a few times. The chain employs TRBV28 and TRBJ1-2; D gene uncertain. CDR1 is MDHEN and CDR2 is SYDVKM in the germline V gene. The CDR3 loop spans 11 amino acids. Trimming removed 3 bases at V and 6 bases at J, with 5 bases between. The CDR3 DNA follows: TGTGCCAGCAGTTTCGGTGATGGCTACACCTTC. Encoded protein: CASSFGDGYTF.

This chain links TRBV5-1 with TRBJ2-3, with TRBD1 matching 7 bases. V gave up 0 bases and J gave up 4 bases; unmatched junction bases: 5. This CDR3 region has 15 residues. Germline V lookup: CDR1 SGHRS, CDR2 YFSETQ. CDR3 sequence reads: CASSLDGQGADTQYF. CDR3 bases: TGCGCCAGCAGCTTGGATGGTCAGGGGGCAGATACGCAGTATTTT.

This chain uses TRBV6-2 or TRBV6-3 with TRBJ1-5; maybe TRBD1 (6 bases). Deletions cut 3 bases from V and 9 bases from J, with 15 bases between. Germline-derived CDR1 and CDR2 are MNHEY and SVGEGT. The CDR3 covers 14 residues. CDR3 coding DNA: TGTGCCAGCAGTTATATTGAGGGGGAGTGGCCCCAGCATTTT. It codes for CASSYIEGEWPQHF.

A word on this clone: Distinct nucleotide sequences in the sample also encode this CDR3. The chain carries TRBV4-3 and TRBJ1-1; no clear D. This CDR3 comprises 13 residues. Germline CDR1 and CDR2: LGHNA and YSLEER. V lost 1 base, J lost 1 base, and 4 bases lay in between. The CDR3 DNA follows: TGCGCCAGCAGCCAAGGTAGGAACACTGAAGCTTTCTTT. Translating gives CASSQGRNTEAFF.

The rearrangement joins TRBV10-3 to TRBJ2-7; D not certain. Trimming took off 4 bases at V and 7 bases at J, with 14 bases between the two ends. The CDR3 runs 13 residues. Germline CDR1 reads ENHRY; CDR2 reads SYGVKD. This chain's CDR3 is CAISGSGPEEQYF. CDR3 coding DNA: TGTGCCATCAGTGGAAGTGGGCCTGAAGAGCAGTACTTC.